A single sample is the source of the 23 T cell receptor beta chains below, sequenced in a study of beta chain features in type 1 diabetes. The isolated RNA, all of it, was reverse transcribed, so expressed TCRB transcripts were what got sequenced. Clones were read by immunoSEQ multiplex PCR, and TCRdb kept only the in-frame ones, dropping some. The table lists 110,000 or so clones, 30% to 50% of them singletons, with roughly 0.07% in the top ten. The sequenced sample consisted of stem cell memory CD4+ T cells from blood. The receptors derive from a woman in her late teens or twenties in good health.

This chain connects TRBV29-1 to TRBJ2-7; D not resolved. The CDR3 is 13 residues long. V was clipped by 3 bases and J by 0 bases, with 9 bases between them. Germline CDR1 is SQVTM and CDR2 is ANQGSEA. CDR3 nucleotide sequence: TGCAGCGTTGACCCTCTAGACTCCTACGAGCAGTACTTC. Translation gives CSVDPLDSYEQYF.

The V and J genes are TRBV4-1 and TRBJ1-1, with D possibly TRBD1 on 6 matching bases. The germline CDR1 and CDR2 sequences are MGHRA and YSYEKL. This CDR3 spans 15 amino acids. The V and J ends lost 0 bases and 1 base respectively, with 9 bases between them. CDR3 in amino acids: CASSQEGAGNTEAFF. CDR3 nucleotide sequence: TGCGCCAGCAGCCAAGAGGGGGCAGGGAACACTGAAGCTTTCTTT.

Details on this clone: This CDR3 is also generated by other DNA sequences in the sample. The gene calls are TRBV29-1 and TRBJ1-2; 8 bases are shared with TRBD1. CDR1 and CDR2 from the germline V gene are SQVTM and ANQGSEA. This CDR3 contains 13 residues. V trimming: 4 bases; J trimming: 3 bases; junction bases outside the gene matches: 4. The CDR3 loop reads CSVGQGADYGYTF. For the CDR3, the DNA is TGCAGCGTTGGTCAGGGGGCCGACTATGGCTACACCTTC.

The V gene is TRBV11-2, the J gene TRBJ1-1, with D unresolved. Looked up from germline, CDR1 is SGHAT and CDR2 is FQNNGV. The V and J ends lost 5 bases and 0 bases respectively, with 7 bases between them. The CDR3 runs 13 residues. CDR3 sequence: CASSPLLNTEAFF. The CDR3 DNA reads TGTGCCAGCAGCCCTCTCCTGAACACTGAAGCTTTCTTT.

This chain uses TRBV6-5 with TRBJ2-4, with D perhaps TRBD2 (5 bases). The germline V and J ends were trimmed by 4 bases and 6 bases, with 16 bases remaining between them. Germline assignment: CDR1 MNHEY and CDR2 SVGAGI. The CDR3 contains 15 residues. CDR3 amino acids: CASSSRGGPPNIQYF. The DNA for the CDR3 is TGTGCCAGCAGTTCACGGGGTGGCCCGCCAAACATTCAGTACTTC.

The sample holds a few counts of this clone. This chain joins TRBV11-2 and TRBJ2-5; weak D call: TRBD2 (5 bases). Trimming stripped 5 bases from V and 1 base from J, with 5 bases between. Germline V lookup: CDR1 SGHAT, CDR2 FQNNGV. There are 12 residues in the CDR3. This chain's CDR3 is CASSSGQETQYF. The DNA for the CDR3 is TGTGCCAGCAGCAGCGGCCAAGAGACCCAGTACTTC.

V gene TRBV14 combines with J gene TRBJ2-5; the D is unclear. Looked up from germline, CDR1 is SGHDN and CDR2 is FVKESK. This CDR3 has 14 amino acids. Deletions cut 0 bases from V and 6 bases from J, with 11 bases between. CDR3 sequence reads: CASSQELRLQTQYF. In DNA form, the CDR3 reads TGTGCCAGCAGCCAAGAGTTACGACTCCAGACCCAGTACTTC.

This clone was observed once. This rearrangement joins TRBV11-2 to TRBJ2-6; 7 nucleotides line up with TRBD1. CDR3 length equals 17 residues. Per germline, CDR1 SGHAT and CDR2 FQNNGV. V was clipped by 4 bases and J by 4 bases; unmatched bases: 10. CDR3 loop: CASSSLTGPWGANVLTF. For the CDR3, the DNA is TGTGCCAGCAGCTCACTGACAGGGCCTTGGGGGGCCAACGTCCTGACTTTC.

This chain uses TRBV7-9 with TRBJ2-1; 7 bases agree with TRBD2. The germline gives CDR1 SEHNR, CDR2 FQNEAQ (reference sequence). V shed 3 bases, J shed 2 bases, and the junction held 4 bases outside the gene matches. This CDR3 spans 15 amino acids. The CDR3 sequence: CASSLGAGTYNEQFF. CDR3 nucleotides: TGTGCCAGCAGCTTGGGAGCGGGGACCTACAATGAGCAGTTCTTC.

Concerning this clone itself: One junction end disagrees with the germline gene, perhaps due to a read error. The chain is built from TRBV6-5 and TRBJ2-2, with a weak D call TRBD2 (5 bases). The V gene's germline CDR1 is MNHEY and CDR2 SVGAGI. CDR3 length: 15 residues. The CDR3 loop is CASSNSLLVTGELFF. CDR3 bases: TGTGCCAGCAGTAACTCCCTACTAGTCACCGGGGAGCTGTTTTTT.

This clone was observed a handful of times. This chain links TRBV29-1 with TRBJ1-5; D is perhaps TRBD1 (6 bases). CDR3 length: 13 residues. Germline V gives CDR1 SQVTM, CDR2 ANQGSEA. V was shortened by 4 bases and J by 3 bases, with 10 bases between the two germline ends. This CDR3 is CSVGGQNNQPQHF. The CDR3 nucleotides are TGCAGCGTTGGCGGACAGAACAATCAGCCCCAGCATTTT. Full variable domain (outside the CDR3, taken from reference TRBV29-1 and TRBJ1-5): SAVISQKPSRDICQRGTSLTIQCQVDSQVTMMFWYRQQPGQSLTLIATANQGSEATYESGFVIDKFPISRPNLTFSTLTVSNMSPEDSSIYLCSVGGQNNQPQHFGDGTRLSIL.

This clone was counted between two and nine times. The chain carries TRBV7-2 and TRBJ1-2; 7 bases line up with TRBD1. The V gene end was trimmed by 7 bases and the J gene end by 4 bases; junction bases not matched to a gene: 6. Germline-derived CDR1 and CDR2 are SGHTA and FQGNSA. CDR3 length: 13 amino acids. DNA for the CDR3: TGTGCCAGCAACAGGGACAGCCCCTATGGCTACACCTTC. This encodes CASNRDSPYGYTF.

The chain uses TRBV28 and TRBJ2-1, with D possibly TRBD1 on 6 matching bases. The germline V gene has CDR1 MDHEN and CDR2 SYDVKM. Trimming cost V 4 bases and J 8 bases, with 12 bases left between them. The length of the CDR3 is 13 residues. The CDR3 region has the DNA TGTGCCAGCAGTTCGCAACAGGGCCATGAGCAGTTCTTC. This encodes CASSSQQGHEQFF. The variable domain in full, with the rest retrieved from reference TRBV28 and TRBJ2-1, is DVKVTQSSRYLVKRTGEKVFLECVQDMDHENMFWYRQDPGLGLRLIYFSYDVKMKEKGDIPEGYSVSREKKERFSLILESASTNQTSMYLCASSSQQGHEQFFGPGTRLTVL.

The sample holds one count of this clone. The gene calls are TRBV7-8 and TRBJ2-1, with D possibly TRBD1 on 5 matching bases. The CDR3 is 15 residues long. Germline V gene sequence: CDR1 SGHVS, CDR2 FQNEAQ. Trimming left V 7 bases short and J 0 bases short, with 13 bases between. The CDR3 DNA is TGTGCCAGCAACCTACAGGCGATCTCCTACAATGAGCAGTTCTTC. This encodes CASNLQAISYNEQFF.

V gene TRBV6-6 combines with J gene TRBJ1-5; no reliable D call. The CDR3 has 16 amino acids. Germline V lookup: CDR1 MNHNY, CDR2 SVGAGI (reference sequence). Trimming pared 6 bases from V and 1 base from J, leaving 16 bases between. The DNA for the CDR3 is TGTGCCAGCAGCCCACGGGGAGGACTGAGCAATCAGCCCCAGCATTTT. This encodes CASSPRGGLSNQPQHF.

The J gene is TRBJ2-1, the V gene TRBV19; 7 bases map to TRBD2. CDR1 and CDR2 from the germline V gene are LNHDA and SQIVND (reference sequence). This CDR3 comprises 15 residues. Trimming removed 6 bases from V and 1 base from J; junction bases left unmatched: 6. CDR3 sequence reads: CASSQSGTSYNEQFF. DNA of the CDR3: TGTGCCAGTAGCCAGAGCGGGACTTCCTACAATGAGCAGTTCTTC.

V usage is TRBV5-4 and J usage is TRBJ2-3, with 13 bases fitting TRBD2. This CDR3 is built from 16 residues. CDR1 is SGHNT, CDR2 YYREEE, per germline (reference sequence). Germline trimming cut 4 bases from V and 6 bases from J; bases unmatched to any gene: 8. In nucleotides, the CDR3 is TGTGCCAGCAGCCTCGGACTAGCGGGAGTCAGTGATACGCAGTATTTT. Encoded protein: CASSLGLAGVSDTQYF.

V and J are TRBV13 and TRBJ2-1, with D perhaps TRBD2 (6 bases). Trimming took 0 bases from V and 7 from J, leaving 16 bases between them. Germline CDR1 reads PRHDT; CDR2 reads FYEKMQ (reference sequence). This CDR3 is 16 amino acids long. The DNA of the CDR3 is TGTGCCAGCAGCTTAGGGGTGGAGGGAAGGATAAATGAGCAGTTCTTC. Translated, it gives CASSLGVEGRINEQFF.

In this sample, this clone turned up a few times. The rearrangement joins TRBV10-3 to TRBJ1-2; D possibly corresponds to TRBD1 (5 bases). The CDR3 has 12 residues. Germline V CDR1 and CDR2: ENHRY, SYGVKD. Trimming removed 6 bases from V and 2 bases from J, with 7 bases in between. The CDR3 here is CAIRTENYGYTF. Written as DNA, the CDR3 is TGTGCCATCAGGACAGAGAACTATGGCTACACCTTC.

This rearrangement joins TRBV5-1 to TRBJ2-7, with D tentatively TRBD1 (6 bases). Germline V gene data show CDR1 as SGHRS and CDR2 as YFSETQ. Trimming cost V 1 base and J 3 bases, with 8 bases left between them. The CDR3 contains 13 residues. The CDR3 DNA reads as TGCGCCAGCAGCTTGCAGGGGAACTACGAGCAGTACTTC. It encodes CASSLQGNYEQYF.

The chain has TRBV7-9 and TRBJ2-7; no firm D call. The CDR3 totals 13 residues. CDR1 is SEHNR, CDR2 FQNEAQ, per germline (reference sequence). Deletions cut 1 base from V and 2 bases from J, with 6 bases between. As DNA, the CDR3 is TGTGCCAGCAGCTTAGTCGGAGCCTACGAGCAGTACTTC. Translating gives CASSLVGAYEQYF.

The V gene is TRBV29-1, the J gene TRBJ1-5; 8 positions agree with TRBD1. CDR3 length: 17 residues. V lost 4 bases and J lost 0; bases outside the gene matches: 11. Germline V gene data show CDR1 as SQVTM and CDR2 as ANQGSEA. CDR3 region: CSVAGTGSTDSNQPQHF. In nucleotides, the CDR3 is TGCAGCGTTGCCGGGACAGGATCTACGGATAGCAATCAGCCCCAGCATTTT.

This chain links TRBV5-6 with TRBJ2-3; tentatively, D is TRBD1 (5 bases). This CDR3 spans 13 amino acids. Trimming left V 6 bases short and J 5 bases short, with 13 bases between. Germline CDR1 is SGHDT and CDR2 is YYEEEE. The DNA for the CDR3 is TGTGCCAGCACCAATCCCAGGGAAGATACGCAGTATTTT. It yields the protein CASTNPREDTQYF.